This TCR beta chain was sequenced in a study of CD8 T cells in ankylosing spondylitis. Study observations and caveats: Made up of roughly 8 highly homologous variants, a TCR beta motif appeared characteristic of ankylosing spondylitis blood.

CDR1 and CDR2 from the germline V gene are DFQATT and SNEGSKA (reference sequence). V lost 3 bases to trimming and J lost 8 bases, with 11 bases between them. This CDR3 comprises 12 residues. Construction of TCR beta libraries was performed using quantitative 5'-RACE with molecular barcodes. MiXCR, run by TCRdb on the 5' RACE reads, gives a single entry per CDR3 protein. Of 400,000 to 450,000 distinct CDR3 sequences in the sample, roughly 15% are singletons; the top ten hold around 0.92%. A remark on this clonotype: Its matching antigen is unknown.

Material: blood, either unsorted or a sorted T cell fraction (not recorded which). The chain combines TRBV20-1 with TRBJ2-1, with D possibly TRBD2 on 6 matching bases. The sequence derives from a male donor with ankylosing spondylitis. CDR3 coding DNA: TGCAGTGCTAGGGGGGGACGGGATGAGCAGTTCTTC. Its protein product is CSARGGRDEQFF.